This T cell receptor (beta chain) derives from a study of shared clonotypes between healthy human individuals. General study results and limits: Naive CD4 clonotypes were shared across several donors at about 5.3%. Sample collection involved blood only; tissue repertoires are likely different.

Note on this clone: Its antigen is as yet unknown.

Clones were read by immunoSEQ multiplex PCR, and TCRdb kept only the in-frame ones, dropping some. The sample lists roughly 2.2 million clones, approximately 93% occurring once. Germline V CDR1 and CDR2: MDHEN, SYDVKM. The CDR3 is 14 amino acids. Trimming cost V 5 bases and J 4 bases, with 14 bases left between them. The receptor was derived from a man younger than 30 in good health. Some clones in this sample may be carry-over from other donors' samples. Sequenced input: naive CD4+ T cells from PBMCs. Stated subset: CD45RA+ positively selected. This chain links TRBV28 with TRBJ1-1; TRBD1 might be the D (6 bases). The CDR3 loop reads CASSRVGGSTEAFF. The CDR3 coding sequence is TGTGCCAGCAGTCGGGTGGGGGGCAGCACTGAAGCTTTCTTT.